The 26 T cell receptor beta chains presented below share a single source sample, sequenced in a study of shared clonotypes between healthy human individuals (dated by TCRdb to 2020 to 2021). Libraries were made using the immunoSEQ multiplex PCR assay. TCRdb retrieved this table from immuneACCESS and kept in-frame rearrangements only. Not all clones are present; in checked studies, unresolved V genes account for under half, and no reason is known for the remainder. The sample has around 1.9 million clones on record, approximately 92% of them singletons. The ten largest clonotypes hold around 1.7% of the sample. CD8 naive samples were obtained by positive selection for CCR7 among CD45RO-negative cells, yielding a CD45RA+CCR7+ population from which TemRA cells were excluded. The sequenced sample consisted of naive CD8+ T cells from PBMCs. What the cell subset or site label conveys for this sample: CD45RA+CCR7+. The receptors here all came from a man between 18 and 29 years old in good health. Some clones in this sample may be carry-over from other donors' samples.

The chain combines TRBV27 with TRBJ1-4; 7 nucleotides agree with TRBD1. CDR1 is MNHEY and CDR2 is SMNVEV in the germline V gene (reference sequence). V gave up 6 bases and J gave up 6 bases; unmatched junction bases: 10. The CDR3 covers 15 residues. The CDR3: CASSPRTGWDEKLFF. For the CDR3, the DNA is TGTGCCAGCAGCCCCCGGACAGGTTGGGATGAAAAACTGTTTTTT. The whole variable domain, remainder taken from reference TRBV27 and TRBJ1-4, is EAQVTQNPRYLITVTGKKLTVTCSQNMNHEYMSWYRQDPGLGLRQIYYSMNVEVTDKGDVPEGYKVSRKEKRNFPLILESPSPNQTSLYFCASSPRTGWDEKLFFGSGTQLSVL.

This rearrangement joins TRBV7-9 to TRBJ2-7, with a possible D match to TRBD2 (5 bases). Germline lookup yields CDR1 SEHNR and CDR2 FQNEAQ (reference sequence). CDR3 length: 14 residues. The V end lost 5 bases, the J end lost 3 bases, and 14 bases lay between the germline ends. CDR3 sequence: CASSPSSGIYEQYF. For the CDR3, the DNA is TGTGCCAGCAGCCCTAGCTCGGGTATCTACGAGCAGTACTTC. Variable domain in full (rest from reference TRBV7-9 and TRBJ2-7): DTGVSQNPRHKITKRGQNVTFRCDPISEHNRLYWYRQTLGQGPEFLTYFQNEAQLEKSRLLSDRFSAERPKGSFSTLEIQRTEQGDSAMYLCASSPSSGIYEQYFGPGTRLTVT.

The chain couples TRBV28 to TRBJ2-1, with D tentatively TRBD2 (6 bases). Germline CDR1 MDHEN, CDR2 SYDVKM. This CDR3 region has 16 residues. The germline V and J ends were trimmed by 6 bases and 4 bases, with 19 bases remaining between them. CDR3 protein: CASRPKLAGDYNEQFF. The CDR3 nucleotides are TGTGCCAGCAGGCCAAAACTAGCCGGGGATTACAATGAGCAGTTCTTC.

The rearrangement uses TRBV9 and TRBJ1-3, with D possibly TRBD1 on 5 matching bases. V lost 4 bases and J lost 0, with 14 bases in between. Germline-derived CDR1 and CDR2 are SGDLS and YYNGEE. The length of the CDR3 is 16 residues. CDR3 sequence reads: CASSLGGENSGNTIYF. CDR3 nucleotides: TGTGCCAGCAGCTTAGGAGGGGAAAACTCTGGAAACACCATATATTTT.

The V gene is TRBV5-3, the J gene TRBJ2-3; D call uncertain. TRBV5-3 is annotated as an ORF whose role is uncertain. Deletions cut 1 base from V and 7 bases from J, with 16 bases between. There are 15 residues in the CDR3. The CDR3 region has the DNA TGTGCCAGAAGCTTGAAAATGGTAATCGCAAATACGCAGTATTTT. Translated, it gives CARSLKMVIANTQYF.

The rearrangement links TRBV21-1 to TRBJ2-1; no DNA check was done on the table's D call, TRBD2. TRBV21-1 corresponds to a pseudogene. The CDR3 loop spans 17 amino acids. The CDR3 sequence: CASSNVRGTSLYNEQFF. In nucleotides, the CDR3 is TGTGCCAGCAGCAATGTGCGTGGGACTAGCCTCTACAATGAGCAGTTCTTC.

In regard to this clone: Different DNA sequences within this sample yield the same CDR3. The rearrangement uses TRBV27 and TRBJ2-5; 10 nucleotides align to TRBD2. J was trimmed by 1 base and V by 5 bases; bases with no gene match: 4. Germline V gives CDR1 MNHEY, CDR2 SMNVEV (reference sequence). CDR3 size: 15 residues. The CDR3 here is CASSPGLAVQETQYF. The CDR3, as DNA: TGTGCCAGCAGTCCAGGACTAGCGGTCCAAGAGACCCAGTACTTC.

Concerning this clone itself: Distinct nucleotide sequences in the sample also encode this CDR3. The chain employs TRBV9 and TRBJ2-1; no reliable D call. The CDR3 is 12 amino acids. Germline V gene sequence: CDR1 SGDLS, CDR2 YYNGEE. Trimming stripped 0 bases from V and 9 bases from J, with 7 bases between. DNA for the CDR3: TGTGCCAGCAGCGTAGGGTCCGGTGAGCAGTTCTTC. It translates to CASSVGSGEQFF.

The chain carries TRBV19 and TRBJ1-1, with D hard to call. The V and J ends lost 1 base and 1 base respectively, with 7 bases between them. Germline V gene sequence: CDR1 LNHDA, CDR2 SQIVND (reference sequence). The CDR3 has 14 amino acids. CDR3 sequence: CASSIGLGNTEAFF. The CDR3 bases are TGTGCCAGTAGTATAGGGCTCGGGAACACTGAAGCTTTCTTT.

This chain links TRBV7-6 with TRBJ2-7; 8 positions agree with TRBD1. From germline, CDR1 is SGHVS and CDR2 FNYEAQ. This CDR3 contains 16 residues. J was trimmed by 2 bases and V by 2 bases; bases with no gene match: 8. The CDR3 sequence: CASSLTFGQGAYEQYF. DNA for the CDR3: TGTGCCAGCAGCTTAACCTTCGGACAGGGAGCCTACGAGCAGTACTTC.

This rearrangement joins TRBV30 to TRBJ1-5; TRBD1 might be the D (6 bases). Trimming removed 2 bases from V and 7 bases from J, with 12 bases in between. The CDR3 totals 13 residues. Germline V gene lookup returns CDR1 GTSNPN and CDR2 SVGIG (reference sequence). CDR3 coding DNA: TGTGCCTGGAGTTCTGGGGGGCAACAGCCCCAGCATTTT. This translates into CAWSSGGQQPQHF.

The chain links TRBV4-2 to TRBJ1-4; perhaps TRBD1 as D (5 bases). The CDR3 contains 14 residues. V was cut by 3 bases and J by 4 bases, with 9 bases left in between. Germline V gene sequence: CDR1 LGHNA, CDR2 YNFKEQ. The CDR3 spells CASSQGPLNEKLFF. As DNA, the CDR3 is TGTGCCAGCAGCCAGGGGCCCCTTAATGAAAAACTGTTTTTT.

A word on this clone: Different DNA sequences within this sample yield the same CDR3. This sequence joins TRBV7-9 and TRBJ1-2, with TRBD1 identical over 8 bases. Germline V gene sequence: CDR1 SEHNR, CDR2 FQNEAQ (reference sequence). Trimming cost V 5 bases and J 0 bases; bases outside gene matches: 11. This CDR3 is built from 17 residues. The CDR3 sequence: CASSTGTGAYANYGYTF. The CDR3 DNA reads as TGTGCCAGCAGCACCGGGACAGGCGCCTACGCTAACTATGGCTACACCTTC.

J is TRBJ2-5 and V is TRBV9; D may correspond to TRBD1 or TRBD2 (5 bases each). Germline V gene lookup returns CDR1 SGDLS and CDR2 YYNGEE. The CDR3 is made up of 13 amino acids. Deletions cut 3 bases from V and 5 bases from J, with 11 bases between. This CDR3 reads CASSGDHRETQYF. In DNA, the CDR3 is TGTGCCAGCAGCGGGGACCACCGGGAGACCCAGTACTTC.

This clone has just one count. The chain uses TRBV10-1 and TRBJ2-3; either TRBD1 or TRBD2 may supply D (5 bases each). This CDR3 spans 15 amino acids. The germline gives CDR1 WNHNN, CDR2 SYGVQD (reference sequence). The V end lost 4 bases, the J end lost 0 bases, and 11 bases lay between the germline ends. CDR3 bases: TGCGCCAGCAGTGTGGACGGGACGAGCACAGATACGCAGTATTTT. This gives the protein CASSVDGTSTDTQYF.

The chain is built from TRBV5-1 and TRBJ2-2, with 12 positions matching TRBD2. V trimming: 4 bases; J trimming: 2 bases; junction bases outside the gene matches: 6. Per germline, CDR1 SGHRS and CDR2 YFSETQ. The CDR3 loop spans 17 amino acids. CDR3 in amino acids: CASSPILAGGNTGELFF. The CDR3 nucleotides are TGCGCCAGCAGCCCGATACTAGCGGGAGGCAACACCGGGGAGCTGTTTTTT.

The chain combines TRBV9 with TRBJ2-3; TRBD2 might be the D (6 bases). There are 15 residues in the CDR3. Germline V gives CDR1 SGDLS, CDR2 YYNGEE. The ends were cut back, 3 bases at V and 2 bases at J, with 13 bases in the middle. The CDR3 sequence: CASSAGGAYTDTQYF. The CDR3 coding sequence is TGTGCCAGCAGCGCCGGCGGGGCGTACACAGATACGCAGTATTTT. Variable domain in full (rest from reference TRBV9 and TRBJ2-3): DSGVTQTPKHLITATGQRVTLRCSPRSGDLSVYWYQQSLDQGLQFLIQYYNGEERAKGNILERFSAQQFPDLHSELNLSSLELGDSALYFCASSAGGAYTDTQYFGPGTRLTVL.

V gene TRBV28 combines with J gene TRBJ2-1, with a tentative D call TRBD1 (5 bases). The CDR3 spans 15 residues. CDR1 and CDR2 from the germline V gene are MDHEN and SYDVKM. Trimming stripped 2 bases from V and 8 bases from J, with 16 bases between. This chain's CDR3 is CASSLDRPLRDEQFF. CDR3 nucleotide sequence: TGTGCCAGCAGTTTAGACAGACCGTTGCGCGATGAGCAGTTCTTC.

A remark on this clone: Other nucleotide sequences from this sample produce the same CDR3. The chain recombines TRBV29-1 with TRBJ2-7; 8 bases align to TRBD1. After removal of 3 bases from V and 4 bases from J, the junction contained 8 bases not matched to a gene. Germline-derived CDR1 and CDR2 are SQVTM and ANQGSEA. The CDR3 covers 14 residues. The CDR3 DNA is TGCAGCGTTGAGGGCGGGACAGGCGGTTACGAGCAGTACTTC. It encodes CSVEGGTGGYEQYF.

The chain is built from TRBV10-3 and TRBJ1-2, with D unclear. Trimming removed 2 bases at V and 0 bases at J, with 7 bases between. The CDR3 covers 14 residues. Germline CDR1 ENHRY, CDR2 SYGVKD. Written as DNA, the CDR3 is TGTGCCATCAGTGAGGTGGCAGCTAACTATGGCTACACCTTC. Residues: CAISEVAANYGYTF.

This clone was seen only once. This chain uses TRBV11-2 with TRBJ2-5; TRBD1 matches at 8 bases. The J call could be wrong; TRBJ2-7 is a better fit for the DNA end. The CDR3 extends over 14 amino acids. Looked up from germline, CDR1 is SGHAT and CDR2 is FQNNGV. For the CDR3, the DNA is TGTGCCAGCAGTCACTGGGACAGGATCTACGAGCAGTACTTC. Its protein is CASSHWDRIYEQYF.

About this clone itself: The same CDR3 can be traced to other DNA sequences in this sample. The genes are TRBV19 and TRBJ1-5; possibly TRBD1 for D (5 bases). CDR3 length: 14 amino acids. V was cut by 2 bases and J by 4 bases, with 9 bases left in between. Germline V gene sequence: CDR1 LNHDA, CDR2 SQIVND (reference sequence). Written as DNA, the CDR3 is TGTGCCAGTAGTATATTCGACAGTAATCAGCCCCAGCATTTT. This encodes CASSIFDSNQPQHF. The full variable domain, with the rest looked up from reference TRBV19 and TRBJ1-5, is DGGITQSPKYLFRKEGQNVTLSCEQNLNHDAMYWYRQDPGQGLRLIYYSQIVNDFQKGDIAEGYSVSREKKESFPLTVTSAQKNPTAFYLCASSIFDSNQPQHFGDGTRLSIL.

V gene TRBV19 combines with J gene TRBJ1-2, with D maybe TRBD1 (5 bases). Germline V gene sequence: CDR1 LNHDA, CDR2 SQIVND (reference sequence). CDR3 length: 11 residues. V lost 3 bases and J lost 8, with 7 bases in between. The CDR3 DNA sequence: TGTGCCAGTAGTATGGGGCTCGGCTACACCTTC. This translates into CASSMGLGYTF.

Remarks on this clone: At the DNA level, this CDR3 is encoded by other sequences in the same sample as well. This chain connects TRBV9 to TRBJ2-7; TRBD2 is a possible D gene (5 bases). Deletions cut 0 bases from V and 0 bases from J, with 7 bases between. CDR3 length equals 14 residues. Germline-derived CDR1 and CDR2 are SGDLS and YYNGEE. The CDR3: CASSVDGDSYEQYF. CDR3 nucleotide sequence: TGTGCCAGCAGCGTAGACGGGGACTCCTACGAGCAGTACTTC.

J is TRBJ2-7 and V is TRBV7-2; maybe TRBD1 (6 bases). V lost 1 base to trimming and J lost 5 bases, with 15 bases between them. The CDR3 runs to 15 residues. Per germline, CDR1 SGHTA and CDR2 FQGNSA. The CDR3 region is CASSLVGRGVDEQYF. The CDR3 coding sequence is TGTGCCAGCAGCTTAGTTGGCAGGGGAGTCGACGAGCAGTACTTC. The variable domain in full, with the rest retrieved from reference TRBV7-2 and TRBJ2-7, is GAGVSQSPSNKVTEKGKDVELRCDPISGHTALYWYRQSLGQGLEFLIYFQGNSAPDKSGLPSDRFSAERTGGSVSTLTIQRTQQEDSAVYLCASSLVGRGVDEQYFGPGTRLTVT.

This clone was seen a single time. The chain uses TRBV5-6 and TRBJ1-2; D is ambiguous. CDR1 and CDR2 from the germline V gene are SGHDT and YYEEEE. The CDR3 consists of 15 residues. V lost 0 bases, J lost 3 bases, and 12 bases lay in between. The CDR3 region is CASSLDASPHYGYTF. The CDR3 DNA reads as TGTGCCAGCAGCTTGGACGCCTCACCCCACTATGGCTACACCTTC.